This T cell receptor beta chain was recorded in a study of blood T cell repertoires in COVID-19. V was shortened by 1 base and J by 4 bases, with 10 bases between the two germline ends. This CDR3 has 14 amino acids. Looked up from germline, CDR1 is MNHNS and CDR2 is SASEGT. Measured with immunoSEQ multiplex PCR; TCRdb has only the in-frame clones, and not every one. The data contain 120,000 or so clones, 70% to 80% of them singletons. The sequenced sample was peripheral blood. The clonotype was recovered from a human donor in a cohort sampled during active COVID-19. This chain joins TRBV6-1 and TRBJ1-2, with a possible D match to TRBD1 (6 bases). The CDR3 here is CASSEGQATYGYTF. CDR3 nucleotide sequence: TGTGCCAGCAGTGAAGGACAGGCGACCTATGGCTACACCTTC.